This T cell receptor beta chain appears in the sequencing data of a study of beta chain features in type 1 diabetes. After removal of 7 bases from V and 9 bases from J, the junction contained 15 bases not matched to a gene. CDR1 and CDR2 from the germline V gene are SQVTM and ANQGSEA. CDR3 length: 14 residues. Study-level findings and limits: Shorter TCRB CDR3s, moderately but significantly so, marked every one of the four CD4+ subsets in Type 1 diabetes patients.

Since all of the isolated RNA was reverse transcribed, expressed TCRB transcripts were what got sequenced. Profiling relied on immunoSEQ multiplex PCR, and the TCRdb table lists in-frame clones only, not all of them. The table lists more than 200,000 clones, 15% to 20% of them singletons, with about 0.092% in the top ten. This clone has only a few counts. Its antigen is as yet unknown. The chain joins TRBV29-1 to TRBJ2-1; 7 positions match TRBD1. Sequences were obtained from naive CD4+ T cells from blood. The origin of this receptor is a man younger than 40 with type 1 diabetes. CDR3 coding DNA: TGCAGCGCTGTAGGGACAGCCGTTCTGTCTGAGCAGTTCTTC. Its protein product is CSAVGTAVLSEQFF.